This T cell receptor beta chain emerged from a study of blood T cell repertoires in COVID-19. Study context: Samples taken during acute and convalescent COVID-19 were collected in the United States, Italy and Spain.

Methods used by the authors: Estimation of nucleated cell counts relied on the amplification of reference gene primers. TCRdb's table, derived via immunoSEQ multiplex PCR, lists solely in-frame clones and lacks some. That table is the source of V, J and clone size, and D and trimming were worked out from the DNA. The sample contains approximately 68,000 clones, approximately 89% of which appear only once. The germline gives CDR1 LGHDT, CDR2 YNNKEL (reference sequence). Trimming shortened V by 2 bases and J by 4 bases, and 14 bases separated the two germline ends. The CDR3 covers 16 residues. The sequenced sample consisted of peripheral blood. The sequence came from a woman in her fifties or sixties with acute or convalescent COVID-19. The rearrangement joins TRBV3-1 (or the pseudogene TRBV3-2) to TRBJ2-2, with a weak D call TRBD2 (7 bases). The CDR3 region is CASSQRGAGGTGELFF. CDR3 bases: TGTGCCAGCAGCCAACGGGGGGCTGGTGGCACCGGGGAGCTGTTTTTT.